A selection of T cell receptor beta chains follows, all from one sample in a study of T cell responses to AZD1222 COVID-19 vaccine. Clones were sequenced by immunoSEQ multiplex PCR, and TCRdb holds only the in-frame ones, with some missing. This table holds about 140,000 clones, just under 95% found once. The sequences come from peripheral blood, collected on day 0 of AZD1222 vaccination. All receptors come from an adult in good health. The CDR3 runs from the conserved cysteine through the conserved F or W. Each record gives: V gene, J gene, CDR3 protein.

V gene: TRBV5-6; J gene: TRBJ1-6; CDR3 protein: CASSLEGSPPLHF
V gene: TRBV30; J gene: TRBJ1-3; CDR3 protein: CAWSGGLGFSGNTIYF
V gene: TRBV19; J gene: TRBJ2-1; CDR3 protein: CASSQGLDSDKGLF
V gene: TRBV29-1; J gene: TRBJ1-2; CDR3 protein: CSAGIMGSGYTF
V gene: TRBV12-3/TRBV12-4; J gene: TRBJ1-6; CDR3 protein: CASSPGRRSPLHF
V gene: TRBV6-2/TRBV6-3; J gene: TRBJ2-6; CDR3 protein: CASSKGGQGAHGANVLTF
V gene: TRBV28; J gene: TRBJ1-1; CDR3 protein: CASSLKGFGRTTALNTEAFF
V gene: TRBV7-9; J gene: TRBJ2-7; CDR3 protein: CASSLGSYEQYF
V gene: TRBV5-1; J gene: TRBJ2-1; CDR3 protein: CASSPTGSSYNEQFF
V gene: TRBV7-9; J gene: TRBJ1-1; CDR3 protein: CASSRRTGSNTEAFF
V gene: TRBV5-4; J gene: TRBJ2-5; CDR3 protein: CASSFGLAGWETQYF
V gene: TRBV6-5; J gene: TRBJ2-7; CDR3 protein: CASSYSPGRTYEQYF
V gene: TRBV28; J gene: TRBJ1-5; CDR3 protein: CASSLGDTNQPQHF
V gene: TRBV18; J gene: TRBJ2-7; CDR3 protein: CASSPPSLDEQYF
V gene: TRBV6-6; J gene: TRBJ1-1; CDR3 protein: CASSYSAVEAFF
V gene: TRBV12-3/TRBV12-4; J gene: TRBJ2-1; CDR3 protein: CASSFDTYNEQFF
V gene: TRBV9; J gene: TRBJ1-1; CDR3 protein: CASSAWTGKDTEAFF
V gene: TRBV12-3/TRBV12-4; J gene: TRBJ2-1; CDR3 protein: CASRNTRGTVQFF
V gene: TRBV19; J gene: TRBJ1-2; CDR3 protein: CASSVARAGGYTF
V gene: TRBV7-9; J gene: TRBJ2-1; CDR3 protein: CASSLVGGEQFF
V gene: TRBV2; J gene: TRBJ2-3; CDR3 protein: CASSGDTGPPGTDTQYF
V gene: TRBV6-5; J gene: TRBJ1-6; CDR3 protein: CASRPGIGRSPLHF
V gene: TRBV5-6; J gene: TRBJ1-1; CDR3 protein: CASSLRGRLNTEAFF
V gene: TRBV9; J gene: TRBJ2-7; CDR3 protein: CASSVTGMAYEQYF
V gene: TRBV4-1; J gene: TRBJ1-2; CDR3 protein: CASSLTGGGYTF
V gene: TRBV5-1; J gene: TRBJ2-7; CDR3 protein: CASSSDTAGNEQYF
V gene: TRBV2; J gene: TRBJ2-1; CDR3 protein: CASQTSGEPYNEQFF
V gene: TRBV10-3; J gene: TRBJ2-1; CDR3 protein: CATNRGREQFF
V gene: TRBV9; J gene: TRBJ2-7; CDR3 protein: CASSVGVTGGLDEQYF
V gene: TRBV5-1; J gene: TRBJ2-1; CDR3 protein: CASSLRSSYNEQFF
V gene: TRBV6-4; J gene: TRBJ1-2; CDR3 protein: CASSDRQGLGGYTF
V gene: TRBV5-8; J gene: TRBJ2-6; CDR3 protein: CASSLKHSGANVLTF
V gene: TRBV4-1; J gene: TRBJ2-2; CDR3 protein: CASSPRWFPTTGELFF
V gene: TRBV12-3/TRBV12-4; J gene: TRBJ2-7; CDR3 protein: CASSWTVVGEQYF
V gene: TRBV7-9; J gene: TRBJ2-7; CDR3 protein: CASSRGLGGAYEQYF
V gene: TRBV6-5; J gene: TRBJ2-7; CDR3 protein: CASVRERYSSYEQYF
V gene: TRBV6-5; J gene: TRBJ2-7; CDR3 protein: CASSYGEVEQYF
V gene: TRBV19; J gene: TRBJ2-1; CDR3 protein: CASSIGATYNEQFF
V gene: TRBV11-2; J gene: TRBJ2-3; CDR3 protein: CASSLQSSTDTQYF